This TCR beta chain was captured by sequencing in a study of early stage breast cancer tumors. The table came from immunoSEQ multiplex PCR; TCRdb's copy has only in-frame clones and leaves some out. Seen here are around 41,000 clones, approximately 72% observed once, and the top ten hold 5.5% to 8%. Trimming removed 5 bases from V and 6 bases from J; junction bases left unmatched: 16. Per the germline V gene, CDR1 is SGHTA and CDR2 is FQGTGA. This CDR3 is 19 amino acids long. The source material was blood. The source is a person in their fifties with breast cancer. The V and J genes are TRBV7-3 and TRBJ2-2, with 12 bases identical to TRBD2. This CDR3 reads CASSRAGTLAGGPSGELFF. The CDR3 nucleotides are TGTGCCAGCAGCCGGGCCGGGACCCTAGCGGGAGGGCCGTCCGGGGAGCTGTTTTTT.